What follows describes a single T cell receptor (beta chain). Its recognized antigen is unknown. The input lacks base qualities; no much larger clone sits a single base away. TCRbeta CDR3 regions were amplified from genomic DNA using the immunoSEQ Assay, a bias-controlled multiplex PCR. On the study's bioinformatics: Within the assay, amplification of reference gene primers was used to estimate how many nucleated cells each sample contained. Sequence reads were collapsed and filtered to measure the absolute abundance of every unique TCRbeta CDR3 rearrangement. For each sample, productive Simpson clonality was calculated by taking the square root of Simpson's diversity index across productive rearrangements. What TCRdb holds here is the immuneACCESS table cut down to in-frame rearrangements. Part of the clones is not present; checked against another copy, under half of the missing clones reflect an unresolved V gene, and the others are unexplained. V, J and clone size derive from that table, while D and trimming were established from the DNA sequence. The sample table lists more than 75,000 clones, roughly 90% of them with a count of one. Jointly, the top ten make up around 2.8% of the sample.

Trimmed from V: 2 bases; trimmed from J: 2 bases; junction bases lacking a gene match: 3. Inclusive of the bounding cysteine and phenylalanine, the CDR3 is 14 residues long. Only CDR3 DNA is held: 42 bases, read in frame from base 1. CDR1 and CDR2, looked up from the germline V gene, are SGDLS and YYNGEE. This record comes from a study of blood T cell repertoires in COVID-19 (dated by TCRdb to the early 2020s). Regarding the study in general: The collaborator samples originated in the United States, Italy and Spain and spanned the acute and convalescent phases of COVID-19. The prospective study material was composed of cDNA or gDNA derived from T cells, B-cell-depleted T cells, or PBMCs. Subjects who had been exposed to COVID-19, were actively infected with it, or had recovered from it provided the deeply sampled blood TCRbeta repertoires that made up the dataset. The repertoires were released in a freely available public database meant as a resource for research on the immune response to SARS-CoV-2. The samples were drawn from two sources: the first 160 participants of the ongoing ImmuneRACE study, and 1,200 or so subjects contributed by 6 global collaborators. The sample metadata nearly always contained a de-identified subject ID, COVID-19 status, age in years and sex. Where available, HLA class I and class II types were taken from metadata supplied by the sample provider and were not determined by assay-based typing. Overall study results and their limits: Clinical and demographic metadata were provided uncurated, with the amount varying by source and participant.

In Seattle, one collaborating source enrolled patients while the infection was active and tracked those patients longitudinally over the course of disease. The collaborating institutions used their own protocols to collect whole blood in K2EDTA tubes. For TCRbeta analysis, collaborators shipped samples in one of three forms: frozen whole blood, isolated PBMCs, or DNA extracted from either of those sample types. Source material: peripheral blood. This receptor was identified in a man over 45 with COVID-19, enrolled during active disease. The chain employs TRBV9 and TRBJ1-1, with TRBD1 matching 7 junction bases. The sequenced DNA: TGTGCCAGCAGCGTCACAGGGGACAACACTGAAGCTTTCTTT. It is translated as CASSVTGDNTEAFF.